This T cell receptor beta chain originates from a study of T cell responses to AZD1222 COVID-19 vaccine. TCRdb keeps only in-frame clones here, not all; method: immunoSEQ multiplex PCR. The top ten clones hold less than 5% of a sample with under 150,000 clones, roughly 80% of them seen once. This clone was counted between two and nine times. This CDR3 comprises 13 residues. Germline V gives CDR1 LGHDT, CDR2 YNNKEL (reference sequence). V lost 6 bases to trimming and J lost 6 bases; unmatched junction nucleotides: 5. This TCR was sampled from an adult in good health. The chain combines TRBV3-1 (or the pseudogene TRBV3-2) with TRBJ1-2; TRBD1 aligns across 9 bases. This material consisted of peripheral blood, taken on day 0 of MenACWY control vaccination. CDR3 bases: TGTGCCAGCAGAGACAGGGGGAGGGATGGCTACACCTTC. Translating gives CASRDRGRDGYTF.